A selection of T cell receptor beta chains follows, all from one sample in a study of CD4 T cells in relation to SARS-CoV-2 and coronaviruses. Here immunoSEQ multiplex PCR was the method, and the copy in TCRdb shows in-frame clones only, minus some. This table has some 64,000 clones, 94% appearing once. The sequenced material came from naive CD4+ T cells from PBMCs. The receptors shown here come from a human donor in good health. Each CDR3 is given with its conserved first and last residue. The D gene is left open where the match is weak. The size field is filled for only some rows; it gives once, few, many or a size class.

cdr3_aa	cdr3_nt	v_call	j_call	clone_size	d_call
CARAGTNNSPLHF	TGTGCCAGGGCCGGGACTAATAATTCACCCCTCCACTTT	TRBV2	TRBJ1-6	-	-
CASSKGGRCQGHSNQPQHF	TGTGCCAGCAGCAAAGGGGGTAGGTGCCAGGGACATAGCAATCAGCCCCAGCATTTT	TRBV21-1	TRBJ1-5	-	-
CASSFSRYEQYF	TGTGCCAGCAGTTTCTCCCGCTACGAGCAGTACTTC	TRBV12-3/TRBV12-4	TRBJ2-7	-	-
CASSYSIGGTPDTQYF	TGTGCCAGCAGTTACTCAATTGGCGGGACCCCAGATACGCAGTATTTT	TRBV6-6	TRBJ2-3	-	-
CASSLLLAGVTYEQYF	TGTGCCAGCTCACTGCTACTAGCGGGAGTAACCTACGAGCAGTACTTC	TRBV18	TRBJ2-7	-	TRBD2
CASSLALTPEAFF	TGTGCCAGCAGCTTGGCCCTTACACCTGAAGCTTTCTTT	TRBV5-4	TRBJ1-1	-	-
CASSQRWVKGNQPQHF	TGTGCCAGCAGCCAACGGTGGGTGAAGGGCAATCAGCCCCAGCATTTT	TRBV4-2	TRBJ1-5	few	-
CASSIAQGYSYEQYF	TGTGCCAGTAGTATCGCACAGGGGTACTCCTACGAGCAGTACTTC	TRBV19	TRBJ2-7	-	TRBD1
CATSDPSRNTGELFF	TGTGCCACCAGTGATCCATCGAGAAACACCGGGGAGCTGTTTTTT	TRBV24-1	TRBJ2-2	once	-
CASSSEGLGEQYF	TGTGCCAGCAGTTCGGAGGGCCTGGGCGAGCAGTACTTC	TRBV27	TRBJ2-7	-	-
CASSRTRDRGLSGEAFF	TGTGCCAGCTCCAGAACCCGGGACAGGGGGCTGTCAGGTGAAGCTTTCTTT	TRBV2	TRBJ1-1	-	TRBD1
CASEDRGLRETQYF	TGTGCCAGTGAGGACAGGGGGCTCAGGGAGACCCAGTACTTC	TRBV28	TRBJ2-5	-	TRBD1
CASKRPGQTNTEAFF	TGTGCCAGCAAAAGACCGGGACAGACGAACACTGAAGCTTTCTTT	TRBV6-5	TRBJ1-1	-	TRBD1
CASSPSGPASYEQYF	TGCGCCAGCAGCCCGTCGGGCCCCGCTTCCTACGAGCAGTACTTC	TRBV5-1	TRBJ2-7	once	-
CASSFNSRGEQFF	TGTGCCAGCAGCTTTAATTCCCGGGGGGAGCAGTTCTTC	TRBV7-9	TRBJ2-1	-	-
CASSSQDRGLSPLHF	TGTGCCAGCAGCTCCCAGGACAGGGGATTATCACCCCTCCACTTT	TRBV7-8	TRBJ1-6	-	TRBD1
CASSLIGGGEQYF	TGTGCCAGCAGCCTCATTGGGGGAGGCGAGCAGTACTTC	TRBV7-3	TRBJ2-7	-	-
CASSDVAVQETQYF	TGTGCCAGCAGTGATGTGGCGGTCCAAGAGACCCAGTACTTC	TRBV25-1	TRBJ2-5	-	-
CAISDPGQGAVETQYF	TGTGCCATCAGTGACCCGGGACAGGGGGCGGTAGAGACCCAGTACTTC	TRBV10-3	TRBJ2-5	-	TRBD1